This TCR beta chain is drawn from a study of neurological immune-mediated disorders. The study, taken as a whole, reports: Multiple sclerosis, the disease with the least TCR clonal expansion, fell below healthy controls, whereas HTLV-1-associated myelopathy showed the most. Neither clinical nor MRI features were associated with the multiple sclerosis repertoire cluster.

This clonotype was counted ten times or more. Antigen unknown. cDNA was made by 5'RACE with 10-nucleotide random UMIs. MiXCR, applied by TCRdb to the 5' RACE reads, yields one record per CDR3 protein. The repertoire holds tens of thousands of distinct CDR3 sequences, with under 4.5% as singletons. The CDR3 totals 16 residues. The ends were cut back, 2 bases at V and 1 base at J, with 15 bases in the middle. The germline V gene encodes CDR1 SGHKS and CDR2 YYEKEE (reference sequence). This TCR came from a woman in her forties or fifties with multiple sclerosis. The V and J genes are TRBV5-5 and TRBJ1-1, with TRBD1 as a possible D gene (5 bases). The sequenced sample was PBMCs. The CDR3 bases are TGTGCCAGCAGCTTTTACAGGATGCCGGGGAACACTGAAGCTTTCTTT. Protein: CASSFYRMPGNTEAFF.